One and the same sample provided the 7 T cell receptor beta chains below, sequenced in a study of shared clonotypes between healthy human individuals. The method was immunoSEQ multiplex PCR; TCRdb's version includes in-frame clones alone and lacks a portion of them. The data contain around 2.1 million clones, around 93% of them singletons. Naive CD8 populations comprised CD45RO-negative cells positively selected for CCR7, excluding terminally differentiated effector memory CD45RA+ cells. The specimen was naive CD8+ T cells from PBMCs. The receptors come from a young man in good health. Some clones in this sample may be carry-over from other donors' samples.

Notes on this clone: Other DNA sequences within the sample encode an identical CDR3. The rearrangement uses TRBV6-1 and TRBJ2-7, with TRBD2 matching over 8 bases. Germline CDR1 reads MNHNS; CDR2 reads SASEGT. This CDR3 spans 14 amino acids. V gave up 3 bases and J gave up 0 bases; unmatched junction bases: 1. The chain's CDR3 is CASSELAGSYEQYF. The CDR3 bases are TGTGCCAGCAGTGAGCTAGCGGGCTCCTACGAGCAGTACTTC.

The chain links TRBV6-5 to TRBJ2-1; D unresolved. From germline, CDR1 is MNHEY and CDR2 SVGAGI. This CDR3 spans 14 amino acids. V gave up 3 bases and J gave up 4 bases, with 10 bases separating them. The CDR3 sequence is CASSYLLGYNEQFF. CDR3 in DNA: TGTGCCAGCAGTTATCTTCTGGGGTACAATGAGCAGTTCTTC.

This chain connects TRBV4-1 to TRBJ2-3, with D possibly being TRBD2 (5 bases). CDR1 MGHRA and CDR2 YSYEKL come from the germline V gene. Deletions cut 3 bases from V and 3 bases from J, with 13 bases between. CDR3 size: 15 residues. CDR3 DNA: TGCGCCAGCAGCCACGCGACTACCCTGACAGATACGCAGTATTTT. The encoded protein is CASSHATTLTDTQYF.

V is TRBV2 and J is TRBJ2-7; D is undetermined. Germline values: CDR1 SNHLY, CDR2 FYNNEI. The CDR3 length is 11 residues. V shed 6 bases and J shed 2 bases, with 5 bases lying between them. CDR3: CASRDPYEQYF. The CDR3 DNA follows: TGTGCCAGCAGGGACCCCTACGAGCAGTACTTC.

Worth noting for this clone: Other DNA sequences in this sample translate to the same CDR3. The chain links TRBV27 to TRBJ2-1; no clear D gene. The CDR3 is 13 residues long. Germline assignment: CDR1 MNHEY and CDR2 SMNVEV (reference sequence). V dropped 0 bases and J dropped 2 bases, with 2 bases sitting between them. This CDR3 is CASSLSAYNEQFF. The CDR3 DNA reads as TGTGCCAGCAGTTTATCGGCCTACAATGAGCAGTTCTTC.

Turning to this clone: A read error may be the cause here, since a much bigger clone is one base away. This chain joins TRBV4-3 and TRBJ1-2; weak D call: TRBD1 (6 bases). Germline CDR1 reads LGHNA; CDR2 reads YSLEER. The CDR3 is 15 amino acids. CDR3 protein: CASSQEIQGNHGYTF. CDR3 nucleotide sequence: TGCGCCAGCAGCCAAGAGATACAGGGTAACCATGGCTACACCTTC.

The DNA of the CDR3 is TGTGCCAGCAGCGCCCGGGACAGGGTGGGGGATACGCAGTATTTT. Protein sequence: CASSARDRVGDTQYF. The V call is TRBV13, the J call TRBJ2-3; 9 bases map to TRBD1. The CDR3 sequence is 15 residues long. Germline V lookup: CDR1 PRHDT, CDR2 FYEKMQ (reference sequence). Trimming took 5 bases from V and 6 from J; bases not matched to a gene: 9.